These T cell receptor beta chains were read from a single sample in a study of molecular identifiers for immune sequencing clone quantification. MiXCR was run by TCRdb on the PCR reads, yielding one entry per CDR3 protein. The sample consists of around 320,000 distinct CDR3 sequences, roughly a quarter of them appearing once. The material sequenced was naive CD8+ T cells from blood, with Jurkat cell RNA spiked in. These receptors came from a human donor in good health. Some libraries in this study had Jurkat cell RNA spiked in. Each CDR3 is given with its conserved first and last residue. Each record gives: clone size, J gene, V gene, CDR3 protein. Clone size appears in some rows only: once, few, many, or a class for an expanded clone.

size: -; J: TRBJ1-1; V: TRBV6-2/TRBV6-3; CDR3: CASSLDRPTFMNTEAFF
size: many; J: TRBJ1-1; V: TRBV29-1; CDR3: CSVGTTGSEAFF
size: few; J: TRBJ2-7; V: TRBV3-1; CDR3: CASRPGTAFSYEQYF
size: many; J: TRBJ2-7; V: TRBV7-2; CDR3: CASSSAPQGFPYEQYF
size: few; J: TRBJ1-1; V: TRBV6-6; CDR3: CASSYNEGDTEAFF
size: -; J: TRBJ2-1; V: TRBV7-9; CDR3: CASSQHSGSQEDEQFF
size: many; J: TRBJ2-4; V: TRBV7-9; CDR3: CASSLVGLGDIQYF
size: few; J: TRBJ2-5; V: TRBV15; CDR3: CATSRDGEETQYF
size: few; J: TRBJ2-2; V: TRBV7-8; CDR3: CASSLYGANTGELFF
size: -; J: TRBJ1-3; V: TRBV7-2; CDR3: CANNLGQSSGNTIYF
size: many; J: TRBJ1-5; V: TRBV28; CDR3: CASTERSHLARYSNQPQHF
size: -; J: TRBJ2-3; V: TRBV12-3/TRBV12-4; CDR3: CASSPLSGGTATQYF
size: -; J: TRBJ1-1; V: TRBV30; CDR3: CAWEREPNTEAFF
size: many; J: TRBJ2-7; V: TRBV13; CDR3: CASSQQGPGEQYF